Here is one TCR beta chain with its context. The antigen remains undetermined. This sample stems from a study of T cells after yellow fever vaccination. The overall study: Fractions of limited cellularity were prepared by means of SMART-Seq v4 Ultra Low Input.

TCRdb reanalysed the 5' RACE reads using MiXCR and keeps one entry per CDR3 protein. The table records about 550,000 distinct CDR3 sequences, roughly 19% of them present only once. The V and J ends lost 3 bases and 6 bases, in that order; junction bases with no gene match: 17. The CDR3 loop spans 19 amino acids. Germline V CDR1 and CDR2: SGHTA, FQGNSA. Broader study findings: CD4 and CD8 compartments shared a small share of clonotypes, likely from convergent recombination. Post-booster reappearance was seen for most primary-vaccination clones (just over 95% CD4, roughly 88% CD8). Repertoires sorted by FACS could include abundant clonotypes that are contaminants from the bulk population.

The chain links TRBV7-2 to TRBJ2-3; 11 bases match TRBD2. Sequencing was performed on PBMCs, taken 15 days after the yellow fever booster vaccination. The sequence derives from a man aged 25-40 years who received the YFV17D yellow fever vaccine. CDR3 DNA: TGTGCCAGCAGCTTGCGGGGACTAGCGGTCCCCGGAGGGCGGGATACGCAGTATTTT. Amino acids: CASSLRGLAVPGGRDTQYF.